The rows below give T cell receptor beta chains drawn from one sample of a study of T cells in Graves' hyperthyroidism and ophthalmopathy. In TCRdb, the multiplex PCR reads were re-called with MiXCR into one record per CDR3 protein. The top ten hold roughly 7.1% of the sample, which has 500,000 to 750,000 distinct CDR3 sequences, 14% seen once. Sequences were obtained from blood. The source is a woman younger than 35 with Graves' ophthalmopathy. The CDR3 runs from the conserved cysteine through the conserved F or W. A D gene is named only where the DNA matches it firmly. The size of a clone is reported for some rows only, either as once, few or many, or as a class for expanded clones.

D | size | J | V | CDR3 | DNA
- | few | TRBJ1-5 | TRBV4-1 | CASSQRQDANQPQHF | TGCGCCAGCAGCCAACGACAGGATGCGAATCAGCCCCAGCATTTT
- | many | TRBJ2-2 | TRBV7-9 | CASSHRVTGELFF | TGTGCCAGCAGCCACAGGGTGACCGGGGAGCTGTTTTTT
TRBD1 | - | TRBJ1-1 | TRBV5-1 | CASSIRTGGTEAFF | TGCGCCAGCAGCATCAGGACAGGGGGGACTGAAGCTTTCTTT
TRBD1 | - | TRBJ1-5 | TRBV4-1 | CASSQPGTGDNQPQHF | TGCGCCAGCAGCCAACCGGGGACAGGGGACAATCAGCCCCAGCATTTT
- | many | TRBJ2-3 | TRBV24-1 | CATSDLFREDTQYF | TGTGCCACCAGTGATTTGTTCAGGGAAGATACGCAGTATTTT
- | many | TRBJ1-5 | TRBV2 | CASSERGSSNQPQHF | TGTGCCAGCAGTGAGAGGGGCAGTAGCAATCAGCCCCAGCATTTT
TRBD1 | few | TRBJ2-5 | TRBV6-1 | CASGKYRGRAQETQYF | TGTGCCAGCGGAAAGTACAGGGGAAGGGCCCAAGAGACCCAGTACTTC
TRBD1 | few | TRBJ2-7 | TRBV24-1 | CATGQGHEQYF | TGTGCCACCGGACAGGGCCACGAGCAGTACTTC
TRBD2 | many | TRBJ2-1 | TRBV28 | CASSWWGGTSSYNEQFF | TGTGCCAGCAGTTGGTGGGGGGGGACTAGCTCCTACAATGAGCAGTTCTTC
TRBD2 | - | TRBJ2-7 | TRBV12-3/TRBV12-4 | CASSGRDSGREQYF | TGTGCCAGCAGTGGGAGGGATAGCGGGAGAGAGCAGTACTTC
TRBD2 | many | TRBJ2-3 | TRBV5-6 | CASTILTSGPLTDTQYF | TGTGCCAGCACCATACTGACTAGCGGCCCGCTCACAGATACGCAGTATTTT
TRBD1 | many | TRBJ2-5 | TRBV7-3 | CASSLATGDWETQYF | TGTGCCAGCAGCTTAGCGACAGGGGATTGGGAGACCCAGTACTTC
- | many | TRBJ1-1 | TRBV28 | CASSDRTEAFF | TGTGCCAGCAGCGACAGGACTGAAGCTTTCTTT
- | many | TRBJ1-1 | TRBV19 | CASSMERTGTEAFF | TGTGCCAGTAGTATGGAGCGAACAGGTACTGAAGCTTTCTTT
- | many | TRBJ1-1 | TRBV2 | CASSAEMNTEAFF | TGTGCCAGCAGTGCCGAGATGAACACTGAAGCTTTCTTT
- | many | TRBJ2-7 | TRBV5-1 | CASSLVGGRTDEQYF | TGCGCCAGCAGCTTGGTGGGGGGGCGCACCGACGAGCAGTACTTC
TRBD2 | many | TRBJ2-3 | TRBV28 | CASSLPGGLAGVGDTQYF | TGTGCCAGCAGTTTACCTGGGGGACTAGCGGGAGTTGGAGATACGCAGTATTTT
TRBD1 | few | TRBJ2-2 | TRBV7-9 | CASSLKGGTSNTGELFF | TGTGCCAGCAGCTTAAAAGGGGGCACCTCGAACACCGGGGAGCTGTTTTTT
- | - | TRBJ2-2 | TRBV27 | CASRYGAPTGELFF | TGTGCCAGCAGATACGGAGCCCCCACCGGGGAGCTGTTTTTT
TRBD2 | many | TRBJ2-7 | TRBV7-2 | CASRRTSGDSYEQYF | TGTGCCAGCAGGCGGACTAGCGGGGATTCCTACGAGCAGTACTTC
- | many | TRBJ2-2 | TRBV7-9 | CASSLAWSGELFF | TGTGCCAGCAGCTTAGCGTGGTCCGGGGAGCTGTTTTTT
- | many | TRBJ2-3 | TRBV6-1 | CASSYAGTDTQYF | TGTGCCAGCAGTTATGCGGGCACAGATACGCAGTATTTT
- | many | TRBJ2-3 | TRBV28 | CASNGVQNTDTQYF | TGTGCCAGCAACGGGGTTCAAAACACAGATACGCAGTATTTT
TRBD1 | many | TRBJ1-2 | TRBV11-2 | CASSFNRGRRGYTF | TGTGCCAGCAGCTTTAACAGGGGGCGGCGAGGCTACACCTTC
- | few | TRBJ2-1 | TRBV19 | CASSPKISANEQFF | TGTGCCAGTAGTCCCAAAATATCGGCCAATGAGCAGTTCTTC
- | few | TRBJ1-2 | TRBV14 | CASSQAPFTGRYGYTF | TGTGCCAGCAGCCAAGCCCCTTTTACAGGGAGGTATGGCTACACCTTC
- | - | TRBJ2-1 | TRBV11-3 | CASSPRRVSYNEQFF | TGTGCCAGCAGCCCCCGAAGGGTCTCCTACAATGAGCAGTTCTTC
- | few | TRBJ1-3 | TRBV7-2 | CASSPRRGSGNTIYF | TGTGCCAGCAGCCCCCGCCGGGGCTCTGGAAACACCATATATTTT